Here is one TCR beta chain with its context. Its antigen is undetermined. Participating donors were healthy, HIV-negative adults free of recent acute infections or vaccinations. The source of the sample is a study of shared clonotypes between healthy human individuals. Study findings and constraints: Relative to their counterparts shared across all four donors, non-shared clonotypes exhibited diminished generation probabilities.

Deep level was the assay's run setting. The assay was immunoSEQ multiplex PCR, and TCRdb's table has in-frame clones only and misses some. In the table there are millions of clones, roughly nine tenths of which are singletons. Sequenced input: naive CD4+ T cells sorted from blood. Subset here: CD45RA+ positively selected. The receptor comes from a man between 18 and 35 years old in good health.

As DNA, the CDR3 is TGTGCCAGCAGGAGGGTAAGGGGAAGCAATCAGCCCCAGCATTTT. Translation: CASRRVRGSNQPQHF. V and J are TRBV6-1 and TRBJ1-5; perhaps TRBD1 as D (5 bases). Trimming removed 6 bases at V and 1 base at J, with 13 bases between. CDR3 length: 15 amino acids. Germline V lookup: CDR1 MNHNS, CDR2 SASEGT.